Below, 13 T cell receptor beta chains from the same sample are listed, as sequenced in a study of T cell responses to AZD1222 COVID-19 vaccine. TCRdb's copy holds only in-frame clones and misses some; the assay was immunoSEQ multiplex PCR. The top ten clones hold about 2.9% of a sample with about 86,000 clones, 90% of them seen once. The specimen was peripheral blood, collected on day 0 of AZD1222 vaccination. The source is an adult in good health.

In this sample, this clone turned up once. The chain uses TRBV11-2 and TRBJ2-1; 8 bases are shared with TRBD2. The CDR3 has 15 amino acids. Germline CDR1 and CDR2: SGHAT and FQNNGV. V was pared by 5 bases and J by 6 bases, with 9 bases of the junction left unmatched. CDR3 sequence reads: CASSPSGTRGNEQFF. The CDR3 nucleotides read TGTGCCAGCAGCCCCTCCGGGACTAGGGGCAATGAGCAGTTCTTC. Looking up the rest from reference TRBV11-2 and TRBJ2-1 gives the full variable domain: EAGVAQSPRYKIIEKRQSVAFWCNPISGHATLYWYQQILGQGPKLLIQFQNNGVVDDSQLPKDRFSAERLKGVDSTLKIQPAKLEDSAVYLCASSPSGTRGNEQFFGPGTRLTVL.

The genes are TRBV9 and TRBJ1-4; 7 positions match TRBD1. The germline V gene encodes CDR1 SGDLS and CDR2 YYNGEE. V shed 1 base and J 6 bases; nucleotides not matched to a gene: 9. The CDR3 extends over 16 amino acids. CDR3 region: CASSVREDRFDEKLFF. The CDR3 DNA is TGTGCCAGCAGCGTACGAGAGGACAGGTTTGATGAAAAACTGTTTTTT.

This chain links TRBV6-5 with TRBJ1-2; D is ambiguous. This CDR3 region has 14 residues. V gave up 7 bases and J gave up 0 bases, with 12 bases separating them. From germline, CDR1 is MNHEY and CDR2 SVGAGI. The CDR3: CASIVQLANYGYTF. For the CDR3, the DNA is TGTGCCAGCATAGTCCAATTGGCTAACTATGGCTACACCTTC.

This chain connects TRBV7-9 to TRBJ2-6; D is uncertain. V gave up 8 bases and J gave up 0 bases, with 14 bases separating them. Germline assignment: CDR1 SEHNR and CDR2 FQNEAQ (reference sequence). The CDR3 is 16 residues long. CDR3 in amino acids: CASPLRASSGANVLTF. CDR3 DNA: TGTGCCAGCCCCCTACGGGCAAGCTCTGGGGCCAACGTCCTGACTTTC.

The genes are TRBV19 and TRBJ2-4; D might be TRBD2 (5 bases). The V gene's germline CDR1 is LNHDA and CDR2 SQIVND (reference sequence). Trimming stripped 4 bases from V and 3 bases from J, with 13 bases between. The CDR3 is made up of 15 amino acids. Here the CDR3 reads CASSTPAAGKNIQYF. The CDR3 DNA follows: TGTGCCAGTAGTACCCCGGCGGCGGGCAAAAACATTCAGTACTTC.

The CDR3 reads CASSPRDISYEQYF. The DNA of the CDR3 is TGTGCCAGCAGTCCCCGGGACATCTCCTACGAGCAGTACTTC. The gene calls are TRBV27 and TRBJ2-7, with D maybe TRBD1 (6 bases). The CDR3 contains 14 residues. Looked up from germline, CDR1 is MNHEY and CDR2 is SMNVEV (reference sequence). V was pared by 5 bases and J by 0 bases, with 11 bases between.

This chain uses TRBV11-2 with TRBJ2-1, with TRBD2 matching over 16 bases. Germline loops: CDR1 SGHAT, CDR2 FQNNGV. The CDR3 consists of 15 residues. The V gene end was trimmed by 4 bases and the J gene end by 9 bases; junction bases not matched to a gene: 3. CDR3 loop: CASSSGTSGGGEQFF. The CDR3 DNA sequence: TGTGCCAGCAGCTCCGGGACTAGCGGGGGGGGTGAGCAGTTCTTC.

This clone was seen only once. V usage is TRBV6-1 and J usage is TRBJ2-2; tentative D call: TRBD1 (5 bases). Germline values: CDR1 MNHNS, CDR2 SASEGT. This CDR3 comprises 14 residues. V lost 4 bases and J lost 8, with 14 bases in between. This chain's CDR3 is CASSGQTQGGELFF. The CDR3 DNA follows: TGTGCCAGCAGTGGACAGACCCAGGGTGGGGAGCTGTTTTTT.

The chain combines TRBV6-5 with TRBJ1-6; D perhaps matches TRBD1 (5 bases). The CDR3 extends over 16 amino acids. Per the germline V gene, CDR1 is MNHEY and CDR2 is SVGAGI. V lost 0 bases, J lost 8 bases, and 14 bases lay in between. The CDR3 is CASSYSQGRWDSPLHF. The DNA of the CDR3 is TGTGCCAGCAGTTACTCGCAGGGCAGATGGGATTCACCCCTCCACTTT.

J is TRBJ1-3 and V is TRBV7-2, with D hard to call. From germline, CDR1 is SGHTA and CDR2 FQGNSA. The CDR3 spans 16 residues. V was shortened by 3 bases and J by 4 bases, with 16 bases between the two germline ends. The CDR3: CASSFPGRIGGNTIYF. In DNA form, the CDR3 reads TGTGCCAGCAGCTTTCCCGGACGGATCGGGGGAAACACCATATATTTT.

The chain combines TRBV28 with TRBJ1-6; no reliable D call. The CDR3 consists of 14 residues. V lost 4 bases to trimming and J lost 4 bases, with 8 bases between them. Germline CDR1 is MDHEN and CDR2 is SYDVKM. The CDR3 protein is CASSSAGYNSPLHF. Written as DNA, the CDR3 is TGTGCCAGCAGTTCTGCAGGTTATAATTCACCCCTCCACTTT. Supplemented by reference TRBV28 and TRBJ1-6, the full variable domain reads DVKVTQSSRYLVKRTGEKVFLECVQDMDHENMFWYRQDPGLGLRLIYFSYDVKMKEKGDIPEGYSVSREKKERFSLILESASTNQTSMYLCASSSAGYNSPLHFGNGTRLTVT.

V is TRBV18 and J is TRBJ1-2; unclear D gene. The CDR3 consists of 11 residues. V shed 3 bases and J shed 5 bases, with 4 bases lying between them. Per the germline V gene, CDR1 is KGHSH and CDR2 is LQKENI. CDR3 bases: TGTGCCAGCTCACCGCGATATGGCTACACCTTC. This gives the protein CASSPRYGYTF.

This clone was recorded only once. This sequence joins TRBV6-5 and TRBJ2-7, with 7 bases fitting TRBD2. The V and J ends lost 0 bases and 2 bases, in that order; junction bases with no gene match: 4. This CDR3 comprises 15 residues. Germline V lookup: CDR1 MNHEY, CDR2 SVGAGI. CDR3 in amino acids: CASSYSGRVPYEQYF. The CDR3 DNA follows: TGTGCCAGCAGTTACTCAGGGAGGGTTCCCTACGAGCAGTACTTC.